Sequencing of this TCR beta chain was carried out in a study of T cell responses to AZD1222 COVID-19 vaccine. Across the study: Second-dose schedules of about 4 or about 12 weeks were combined.

The data were produced by immunoSEQ multiplex PCR, yet TCRdb's version contains in-frame clones alone and is incomplete. The table has under 150,000 clones, over 90% seen once. This CDR3 is 15 amino acids long. The germline CDR1 and CDR2 sequences are MNHEY and SVGAGI. V was clipped by 8 bases and J by 3 bases, with 19 bases between them. The TCR was taken from an adult in good health. This rearrangement joins TRBV6-5 to TRBJ1-2; maybe TRBD1 (6 bases). Here the sequenced sample was peripheral blood, taken on day 0 of AZD1222 vaccination. This CDR3 reads CASASGYRAYYGYTF. The CDR3 DNA sequence: TGTGCCAGCGCGTCGGGCTACAGGGCCTACTATGGCTACACCTTC.